A single sample is the source of the 25 T cell receptor beta chains below, sequenced in a study of T cells after yellow fever vaccination. One entry per CDR3 protein results from TCRdb running MiXCR on the 5' RACE reads. The sample yields some 420,000 distinct CDR3 sequences, around 20% seen once. Source: PBMCs, taken before the yellow fever booster vaccination. Every receptor here comes from a man aged 18 to 30 who received the YFV17D yellow fever vaccine.

This chain connects TRBV4-1 to TRBJ2-5; 8 nucleotides line up with TRBD2. Trimming removed 1 base from V and 5 bases from J; junction bases left unmatched: 3. Germline CDR1 is MGHRA and CDR2 is YSYEKL. The CDR3 spans 14 residues. The CDR3 loop reads CASSQARGGETQYF. Written as DNA, the CDR3 is TGCGCCAGCAGCCAAGCTCGGGGGGGGGAGACCCAGTACTTC.

J is TRBJ1-4 and V is TRBV7-9; D is uncertain. Germline V gene sequence: CDR1 SEHNR, CDR2 FQNEAQ (reference sequence). This CDR3 spans 13 amino acids. V was cut by 1 base and J by 6 bases, with 6 bases left in between. In DNA, the CDR3 is TGTGCCAGCAGCTTAGGGAGCGATGAAAAACTGTTTTTT. This sequence encodes CASSLGSDEKLFF.

This chain uses TRBV7-9 with TRBJ2-4, with D hard to call. Germline V CDR1 and CDR2: SEHNR, FQNEAQ (reference sequence). The V end was cut by 2 bases, the J end by 6 bases, with 8 bases between. The CDR3 extends over 13 amino acids. The CDR3 spells CASSLWDRNIQYF. The CDR3 bases are TGTGCCAGCAGCTTATGGGATAGAAACATTCAGTACTTC.

Only a few counts were recorded for this clonotype. The chain joins TRBV9 to TRBJ2-7; D is unclear. The V and J ends lost 0 bases and 3 bases respectively, with 13 bases between them. Germline V gene sequence: CDR1 SGDLS, CDR2 YYNGEE. This CDR3 is 15 amino acids long. The CDR3 protein is CASSVGGVSFYEQYF. In nucleotides, the CDR3 is TGTGCCAGCAGCGTAGGCGGCGTCAGCTTCTACGAGCAGTACTTC.

The chain uses TRBV10-2 and TRBJ2-1; 8 bases match TRBD2. This CDR3 region has 16 residues. The V segment lost 4 bases and the J segment 6 bases; nucleotides outside the gene matches: 11. Per the germline V gene, CDR1 is WSHSY and CDR2 is SAAADI. The CDR3 DNA is TGCGCCAGCAGTGCTCGGGAGGGACTAGGGGTCAATGAGCAGTTCTTC. Amino acid sequence: CASSAREGLGVNEQFF.

This clonotype was recorded a few times. The rearrangement joins TRBV5-1 to TRBJ2-2; 7 bases fit TRBD1. This CDR3 has 15 residues. Trimming at V came to 1 base and at J to 6 bases, leaving 6 bases not matched to a gene. CDR1 SGHRS and CDR2 YFSETQ come from the germline V gene. The CDR3: CASSLRQGNAGELFF. CDR3 sequence (DNA): TGCGCCAGCAGCTTGAGACAGGGCAACGCCGGGGAGCTGTTTTTT.

This clonotype was seen only a few times. This chain uses TRBV12-3 or TRBV12-4 with TRBJ1-1; weak D call: TRBD1 (6 bases). The CDR3 spans 14 residues. Trimming left V 6 bases short and J 8 bases short, with 19 bases between. This chain's CDR3 is CASSRQSRGPEAFF. In DNA form, the CDR3 reads TGTGCCAGCAGCAGACAGTCACGGGGGCCCGAAGCTTTCTTT.

V usage is TRBV7-6 and J usage is TRBJ2-4; D is possibly TRBD1 or TRBD2 (7 bases each). Trimming stripped 1 base from V and 8 bases from J, with 12 bases between. The CDR3 covers 14 residues. The germline CDR1 and CDR2 sequences are SGHVS and FNYEAQ. CDR3 sequence reads: CASSLVPGGDIQYF. The CDR3 DNA is TGTGCCAGCAGCTTAGTACCAGGGGGGGACATTCAGTACTTC.

This chain uses TRBV7-2 with TRBJ1-2, with 7 nucleotides matching TRBD1. The CDR3 is 16 residues long. Losses at the gene ends were 0 bases for V and 8 bases for J; bases not matched to a gene: 12. Germline assignment: CDR1 SGHTA and CDR2 FQGNSA. CDR3 DNA: TGTGCCAGCAGCTTAGCGCGAGGGACAGTCGGGGGAGGCTACACCTTC. The encoded protein is CASSLARGTVGGGYTF.

The genes are TRBV5-4 and TRBJ2-5, with 11 bases that match TRBD2. Germline V CDR1 and CDR2: SGHNT, YYREEE (reference sequence). The CDR3 is made up of 16 amino acids. With 3 bases clipped from V and 5 bases from J, the junction kept 9 bases outside the gene matches. CDR3 sequence (DNA): TGTGCCAGCAGCTCCGGTGATAGCGGGGGGGAGGAGACCCAGTACTTC. Protein sequence: CASSSGDSGGEETQYF.

The rearrangement links TRBV11-2 to TRBJ2-3; D ambiguous. V was trimmed by 5 bases and J by 0 bases, leaving 15 bases between them. Per the germline V gene, CDR1 is SGHAT and CDR2 is FQNNGV. CDR3 length equals 16 residues. CDR3 DNA sequence: TGTGCCAGCAGCCCCCCCCGGTCAAGGAGCACAGATACGCAGTATTTT. Translating gives CASSPPRSRSTDTQYF.

The chain joins TRBV6-4 to TRBJ2-3, with D tentatively TRBD2 (5 bases). The germline CDR1 and CDR2 sequences are MRHNA and SNTAGT. V was trimmed by 0 bases and J by 12 bases, leaving 13 bases between them. The CDR3 has 13 residues. CDR3 residues: CASSDSGSVIQYF. As DNA, the CDR3 is TGTGCCAGCAGTGACTCGGGTAGCGTGATACAGTATTTT.

In this sample, this clonotype turned up many times. This chain uses TRBV9 with TRBJ1-2, with 9 positions matching TRBD1. The CDR3 covers 16 residues. The germline gives CDR1 SGDLS, CDR2 YYNGEE. With V trimmed by 4 bases and J by 5 bases, 12 bases remained unmatched. The CDR3 bases are TGTGCCAGCAGCTTGGGACAGGGAAGAGAAGAGTATGGCTACACCTTC. It translates to CASSLGQGREEYGYTF.

The rearrangement links TRBV4-2 to TRBJ2-2; TRBD2 is a possible D gene (6 bases). The CDR3 is 15 amino acids. The germline gives CDR1 LGHNA, CDR2 YNFKEQ. V was clipped by 1 base and J by 4 bases, with 10 bases between them. In DNA, the CDR3 is TGTGCCAGCAGCCAAGCCGCCGGGGGCACCGGGGAGCTGTTTTTT. Residues: CASSQAAGGTGELFF.

The V call is TRBV6-5, the J call TRBJ2-3; D call uncertain. V lost 0 bases and J lost 6, with 16 bases in between. CDR1 is MNHEY, CDR2 SVGAGI, per germline. This CDR3 is 16 amino acids long. This CDR3 is CASSYSTHASADTQYF. CDR3 nucleotide sequence: TGTGCCAGCAGTTACTCCACTCACGCAAGCGCTGATACGCAGTATTTT.

The chain employs TRBV13 and TRBJ2-5; D is unclear. Germline CDR1 PRHDT, CDR2 FYEKMQ (reference sequence). This CDR3 has 15 residues. With 0 bases removed from V and 1 base from J, the gap between germline ends came to 9 bases. The CDR3 spells CASSLGPAAQETQYF. CDR3 nucleotide sequence: TGTGCCAGCAGCTTAGGCCCCGCAGCCCAAGAGACCCAGTACTTC. Combining the CDR3 with reference TRBV13 and TRBJ2-5 gives the whole variable domain AAGVIQSPRHLIKEKRETATLKCYPIPRHDTVYWYQQGPGQDPQFLISFYEKMQSDKGSIPDRFSAQQFSDYHSELNMSSLELGDSALYFCASSLGPAAQETQYFGPGTRLLVL.

The chain couples TRBV5-1 to TRBJ2-5; D unclear. Between the trimmed V and J ends, which lost 2 bases and 4 bases, there was a span of 15 bases. Looked up from germline, CDR1 is SGHRS and CDR2 is YFSETQ. CDR3 length: 15 residues. CDR3 nucleotides: TGCGCCAGCAGCTTCGGCTACCTCCCCCCAGAGACCCAGTACTTC. Translating gives CASSFGYLPPETQYF.

This clonotype occurred a few times. The CDR3 protein is CASSQAGGVDTQYF. CDR3 coding DNA: TGCGCCAGCAGCCAAGCCGGGGGTGTAGATACGCAGTATTTT. The chain recombines TRBV4-3 with TRBJ2-3; D is perhaps TRBD2 (6 bases). Looked up from germline, CDR1 is LGHNA and CDR2 is YSLEER. The CDR3 extends over 14 amino acids. Trimming took 1 base from V and 5 from J, leaving 10 bases between them.

This clonotype was observed a handful of times. This sequence joins TRBV5-1 and TRBJ2-6, with D perhaps matching TRBD1 (5 bases). Germline loops: CDR1 SGHRS, CDR2 YFSETQ. V lost 7 bases to trimming and J lost 2 bases, with 13 bases between them. The length of the CDR3 is 15 residues. The CDR3 is CASWGRLAGANVLTF. The CDR3 DNA sequence: TGCGCCAGCTGGGGCAGGCTCGCTGGGGCCAACGTCCTGACTTTC.

This clonotype appeared a few times. The V and J genes are TRBV5-1 and TRBJ2-7; D not certain. Trimming pared 2 bases from V and 0 bases from J, leaving 12 bases between. The CDR3 has 15 amino acids. CDR1 and CDR2 (germline): SGHRS, YFSETQ. This chain's CDR3 is CASSLNPGPSYEQYV. CDR3 bases: TGCGCCAGCAGCTTAAACCCCGGACCCTCCTACGAGCAGTACGTC.

The J gene is TRBJ2-3, the V gene TRBV5-5, with 8 bases fitting TRBD1. The V gene end was trimmed by 1 base and the J gene end by 3 bases; junction bases not matched to a gene: 10. Germline values: CDR1 SGHKS, CDR2 YYEKEE (reference sequence). CDR3 length: 17 residues. CDR3 sequence: CASSLMGQVGRTDTQYF. The CDR3 nucleotides read TGTGCCAGCAGCTTGATGGGACAGGTGGGCAGGACAGATACGCAGTATTTT.

The CDR3 DNA follows: TGTGCCAGCAGCTCTACCGGACGGGTGGGAAACACCATATATTTT. The encoded protein is CASSSTGRVGNTIYF. This chain links TRBV7-6 with TRBJ1-3; D remains unclear. With 4 bases removed from V and 4 bases from J, the gap between germline ends came to 14 bases. Germline V gene lookup returns CDR1 SGHVS and CDR2 FNYEAQ. This CDR3 contains 15 residues.

This clonotype was counted between two and nine times. This rearrangement joins TRBV6-5 to TRBJ1-1; D perhaps matches TRBD1 (5 bases). The CDR3 runs to 16 residues. Germline CDR1 MNHEY, CDR2 SVGAGI. V was cut by 6 bases and J by 4 bases, with 21 bases left in between. CDR3 region: CASSFRATGVGTEAFF. The CDR3 coding sequence is TGTGCCAGCAGCTTCCGAGCCACAGGCGTAGGCACTGAAGCTTTCTTT.

This clonotype was found a few times. The rearrangement uses TRBV12-3 or TRBV12-4 and TRBJ2-3, with D perhaps matching TRBD2 (6 bases). The CDR3 has 14 amino acids. Trimming shortened V by 8 bases and J by 4 bases, and 16 bases separated the two germline ends. CDR3 in DNA: TGTGCCAGCGGAAAACGGGGGAGCGCAGATACGCAGTATTTT. Translation gives CASGKRGSADTQYF.

This clonotype was seen only a few times. The chain recombines TRBV12-3 or TRBV12-4 with TRBJ2-1, with D uncertain. Trimming pared 5 bases from V and 7 bases from J, leaving 12 bases between. This CDR3 comprises 13 residues. CDR3 in DNA: TGTGCCAGCAGTCCGCGGATGAGTAATGAGCAGTTCTTC. This gives the protein CASSPRMSNEQFF.